The 14 T cell receptor beta chains given below trace back to one sample, sequenced in a study of T cells in Graves' hyperthyroidism and ophthalmopathy. The investigators amplified TCR beta CDR3 regions from RNA transcripts. Primed by the HTBI set, a first-round RT-PCR was run on the TCR CDR3. One entry per CDR3 protein results from TCRdb running MiXCR on the multiplex PCR reads. The sample has 550,000 to 700,000 distinct CDR3 sequences; 46% are singletons. Material for sequencing was peripheral blood or thyroid tissue (not recorded which). Receptors originate from an adult woman with Graves' disease, either hyperthyroidism or ophthalmopathy (not recorded which).

The V gene is TRBV10-2, the J gene TRBJ2-7, with a weak D call TRBD2 (6 bases). The CDR3 length is 14 residues. Trimming left V 4 bases short and J 7 bases short, with 17 bases between. Germline V gene sequence: CDR1 WSHSY, CDR2 SAAADI. CDR3 protein: CASSGAGGLSEQYF. The DNA of the CDR3 is TGCGCCAGCAGTGGAGCGGGCGGACTTTCGGAGCAGTACTTC.

The chain employs TRBV7-9 and TRBJ2-5; D may correspond to TRBD1 or TRBD2 (5 bases each). V was clipped by 5 bases and J by 5 bases, with 12 bases between them. CDR1 and CDR2 from the germline V gene are SEHNR and FQNEAQ (reference sequence). CDR3 length: 13 residues. The DNA of the CDR3 is TGTGCCAGCAGCCATTTGGGGGAGGAGACCCAGTACTTC. This encodes CASSHLGEETQYF.

This clonotype has at least ten counts. The chain carries TRBV7-3 and TRBJ1-4; 7 bases are a match to TRBD1. There are 14 residues in the CDR3. Germline CDR1 and CDR2: SGHTA and FQGTGA. The V segment lost 5 bases and the J segment 3 bases; nucleotides outside the gene matches: 3. CDR3 in DNA: TGTGCCAGCAGCCTCGACAGGGCTAATGAAAAACTGTTTTTT. Protein sequence: CASSLDRANEKLFF.

V and J are TRBV7-2 and TRBJ1-1; a possible D gene is TRBD1 (6 bases). V lost 2 bases, J lost 8 bases, and 12 bases lay in between. Germline V gene data show CDR1 as SGHTA and CDR2 as FQGNSA. This CDR3 is 13 amino acids long. CDR3 sequence: CASSLFFGTEAFF. The CDR3, as DNA: TGTGCCAGCAGCTTATTTTTTGGGACAGAAGCTTTCTTT.

The chain uses TRBV10-1 and TRBJ2-7; no firm D call. The CDR3 runs 16 residues. The germline V gene has CDR1 WNHNN and CDR2 SYGVQD (reference sequence). Trimming removed 4 bases from V and 4 bases from J, with 20 bases in between. The CDR3 bases are TGCGCCAGCAGTGTCGGAAAAAGCCGGAGTGGATACGAGCAGTACTTC. Amino acids: CASSVGKSRSGYEQYF.

This clonotype showed up many times. J is TRBJ2-7 and V is TRBV29-1; TRBD2 agrees at 8 bases. Germline CDR1 is SQVTM and CDR2 is ANQGSEA. The CDR3 loop spans 12 amino acids. V gave up 5 bases and J gave up 5 bases; unmatched junction bases: 5. The CDR3 coding sequence is TGCAGCGTTCACCGGGGGGGTCACGAGCAGTACTTC. This translates into CSVHRGGHEQYF.

This chain connects TRBV24-1 to TRBJ2-7; 8 bases match TRBD1. Trimming at V came to 9 bases and at J to 6 bases, leaving 6 bases not matched to a gene. From germline, CDR1 is KGHDR and CDR2 SFDVKD. This CDR3 contains 12 residues. In DNA, the CDR3 is TGTGCCACCGGACAGGGCCCTCTCGAGCAGTACTTC. Its protein is CATGQGPLEQYF.

The CDR3 bases are TGTGCCAGCAGCTTCGGGGCGGGAGTAACATCAGATACGCAGTATTTT. Its translation is CASSFGAGVTSDTQYF. The V and J genes are TRBV7-8 and TRBJ2-3, with 7 bases aligning to TRBD2. Germline values: CDR1 SGHVS, CDR2 FQNEAQ. Germline trimming cut 3 bases from V and 4 bases from J; bases unmatched to any gene: 10. This CDR3 contains 16 residues. Drawing the rest from reference TRBV7-8 and TRBJ2-3, the complete variable domain is GAGVSQSPRYKVAKRGQDVALRCDPISGHVSLFWYQQALGQGPEFLTYFQNEAQLDKSGLPSDRFFAERPEGSVSTLKIQRTQQEDSAVYLCASSFGAGVTSDTQYFGPGTRLTVL.

The gene calls are TRBV7-2 and TRBJ1-2; a weak D match, TRBD1 (6 bases). V lost 5 bases and J 7 bases, leaving 23 bases between the germline ends. Germline V gene lookup returns CDR1 SGHTA and CDR2 FQGNSA. The CDR3 is 16 amino acids. Here the CDR3 reads CASSLSRGGRWFGYTF. The CDR3 bases are TGTGCCAGCAGCCTCAGCCGTGGGGGGCGTTGGTTTGGCTACACCTTC.

This clonotype occurred a few times. CDR3 sequence (DNA): TGCAGCGTTCAAACCTCAACGAACACTGAAGCTTTCTTT. This translates into CSVQTSTNTEAFF. V and J are TRBV29-1 and TRBJ1-1; no reliable D call. The CDR3 spans 13 residues. Trimming removed 5 bases at V and 1 base at J, with 11 bases between. Germline assignment: CDR1 SQVTM and CDR2 ANQGSEA.

Details on this clonotype: The CDR3 end shows no conserved phenylalanine or tryptophan, and so a read error is likely. No DNA is shown, since the ends of the CDR3 on it are uncertain; the CDR3 is the one TCRdb lists. J is TRBJ1-1 and V is TRBV19; the table's D call TRBD1 went unverified against the DNA. Germline loops: CDR1 LNHDA, CDR2 SQIVND (reference sequence). The CDR3 has 12 residues if both end residues are counted. CDR3 amino acids: CASSIGSGKANY.

V gene TRBV7-8 combines with J gene TRBJ2-1, with no clear D. The CDR3 has 14 residues. The germline V and J ends were trimmed by 1 base and 5 bases, with 9 bases remaining between them. Germline assignment: CDR1 SGHVS and CDR2 FQNEAQ. CDR3 sequence (DNA): TGTGCCAGCAGCTTAGAAGAGATGGACAATGAGCAGTTCTTC. As protein: CASSLEEMDNEQFF.

The chain joins TRBV10-3 to TRBJ2-5, with D uncertain. The CDR3 consists of 17 residues. Trimming left V 5 bases short and J 5 bases short, with 24 bases between. Germline V CDR1 and CDR2: ENHRY, SYGVKD. CDR3 bases: TGTGCCATCAGTAACCCCCGAGAGGTGGGGATGATGGAGACCCAGTACTTC. Translation gives CAISNPREVGMMETQYF.

The rearrangement uses TRBV25-1 and TRBJ1-5, with 8 bases matching TRBD1. In germline, CDR1 is MGHDK, CDR2 SYGVNS. The CDR3 sequence is 13 residues long. Germline trimming cut 11 bases from V and 7 bases from J; bases unmatched to any gene: 10. CDR3 loop: CASQDRGGQPQHF. In nucleotides, the CDR3 is TGTGCCTCGCAAGACAGGGGAGGCCAGCCCCAGCATTTT. Full variable domain (missing parts from reference TRBV25-1 and TRBJ1-5): EADIYQTPRYLVIGTGKKITLECSQTMGHDKMYWYQQDPGMELHLIHYSYGVNSTEKGDLSSESTVSRIRTEHFPLTLESARPSHTSQYLCASQDRGGQPQHFGDGTRLSIL.